What follows are 26 T cell receptor beta chains derived from one specimen sequenced in a study of cytomegalovirus exposure and HLA in healthy donors. PCR used 60 Vbeta primers and 13 Jbeta primers. Method: immunoSEQ multiplex PCR; TCRdb's copy keeps in-frame clones and lacks some. The table lists about 130,000 clones, 65% to 85% of them singletons. Sequencing was carried out using PBMCs. The receptors derive from a woman aged 18 to 35 in good health and CMV-seronegative.

This clone appeared a single time. This chain joins TRBV11-2 and TRBJ2-2; 11 nucleotides line up with TRBD2. V lost 5 bases to trimming and J lost 7 bases; unmatched junction nucleotides: 3. The CDR3 spans 14 residues. Germline CDR1 SGHAT, CDR2 FQNNGV. The CDR3 DNA is TGTGCCAGCAGCATGACTAGCGGGGTCGGGGAGCTGTTTTTT. Encoded protein: CASSMTSGVGELFF.

This CDR3 reads CASSEGTGIVAKNIQYF. CDR3 in DNA: TGTGCCAGCAGTGAAGGGACAGGGATTGTAGCCAAAAACATTCAGTACTTC. The rearrangement uses TRBV6-1 and TRBJ2-4; 8 bases are a match to TRBD1. The germline CDR1 and CDR2 sequences are MNHNS and SASEGT. The CDR3 totals 17 residues. Trimming removed 1 base from V and 0 bases from J; junction bases left unmatched: 5.

The rearrangement uses TRBV7-9 and TRBJ1-5; tentative D call: TRBD1 (5 bases). CDR3 length equals 13 residues. CDR1 SEHNR and CDR2 FQNEAQ come from the germline V gene (reference sequence). Trimming shortened V by 4 bases and J by 7 bases, and 11 bases separated the two germline ends. CDR3 in amino acids: CASSWFQGQPQHF. The DNA of the CDR3 is TGTGCCAGCAGCTGGTTCCAGGGACAGCCCCAGCATTTT.

This clone was picked up a small number of times. J is TRBJ2-6 and V is TRBV19; D is unresolved. Trimming left V 2 bases short and J 0 bases short, with 11 bases between. CDR3 size: 17 residues. From germline, CDR1 is LNHDA and CDR2 SQIVND (reference sequence). CDR3 nucleotides: TGTGCCAGTAGTATACGGTACGGTAACTCTGGGGCCAACGTCCTGACTTTC. It translates to CASSIRYGNSGANVLTF.

This clone turned up a few times. The genes are TRBV29-1 and TRBJ2-3; perhaps TRBD2 as D (5 bases). The CDR3 has 13 residues. The V end was cut by 2 bases, the J end by 2 bases, with 8 bases between. CDR1 is SQVTM, CDR2 ANQGSEA, per germline. Written as DNA, the CDR3 is TGCAGCGTTGAAAGCGGAGACACAGATACGCAGTATTTT. It specifies CSVESGDTDTQYF.

The chain combines TRBV5-4 with TRBJ2-1; TRBD2 matches 11 bases. Looked up from germline, CDR1 is SGHNT and CDR2 is YYREEE (reference sequence). The CDR3 consists of 15 residues. V gave up 0 bases and J gave up 4 bases; unmatched junction bases: 0. The CDR3 protein is CASSLGLAGYNEQFF. Written as DNA, the CDR3 is TGTGCCAGCAGCTTGGGACTAGCGGGGTACAATGAGCAGTTCTTC.

The J gene is TRBJ1-1, the V gene TRBV4-1; TRBD1 might be the D (5 bases). The germline gives CDR1 MGHRA, CDR2 YSYEKL. V gave up 0 bases and J gave up 5 bases, with 10 bases separating them. The CDR3 is 14 amino acids. The CDR3 bases are TGCGCCAGCAGCCAAGATGGAGGGGAGACTGAAGCTTTCTTT. Amino acids: CASSQDGGETEAFF.

V gene TRBV11-2 combines with J gene TRBJ2-1; D is possibly TRBD2 (6 bases). The CDR3 is 19 amino acids. Germline CDR1 SGHAT, CDR2 FQNNGV. The germline V and J ends were trimmed by 4 bases and 0 bases, with 22 bases remaining between them. In DNA, the CDR3 is TGTGCCAGCAGCTCGCGATTATCGCGGGGAAGAATCTCCTACAATGAGCAGTTCTTC. It is translated as CASSSRLSRGRISYNEQFF.

The CDR3 DNA follows: TGTGCCAGCAGGCGAGGAGTGGGTGGCGAGCAGTACTTC. This gives the protein CASRRGVGGEQYF. V usage is TRBV11-1 and J usage is TRBJ2-7; D is ambiguous. Trimming took off 6 bases at V and 6 bases at J, with 15 bases between the two ends. CDR1 is SGHAT, CDR2 FQDESV, per germline (reference sequence). The CDR3 consists of 13 residues.

The CDR3 coding sequence is TGTGCCAGCAGCTGGGGGACTCCCAGTTACGAGCAGTACTTC. Amino acid sequence: CASSWGTPSYEQYF. The rearrangement links TRBV11-2 to TRBJ2-7; a possible D gene is TRBD2 (6 bases). Trimming removed 4 bases at V and 4 bases at J, with 14 bases between. Per the germline V gene, CDR1 is SGHAT and CDR2 is FQNNGV. This CDR3 has 14 residues.

This clone has a single count. The rearrangement uses TRBV5-6 and TRBJ2-7, with 9 bases fitting TRBD1. Germline CDR1 SGHDT, CDR2 YYEEEE. Trimming took 3 bases from V and 4 from J; bases not matched to a gene: 11. The CDR3 totals 16 residues. This CDR3 is CASSSRNRGLGYEQYF. CDR3 nucleotides: TGTGCCAGCAGCTCGCGGAACAGGGGGCTTGGATACGAGCAGTACTTC.

The chain uses TRBV5-6 and TRBJ2-5; D might be TRBD2 (5 bases). Germline V gene data show CDR1 as SGHDT and CDR2 as YYEEEE. V was clipped by 3 bases and J by 5 bases, with 11 bases between them. The CDR3 covers 13 residues. CDR3: CASSSTGSETQYF. CDR3 nucleotides: TGTGCCAGCAGCTCTACGGGGAGCGAGACCCAGTACTTC.

The chain joins TRBV6-5 to TRBJ2-1; 8 nucleotides line up with TRBD2. The germline CDR1 and CDR2 sequences are MNHEY and SVGAGI. With 0 bases clipped from V and 4 bases from J, the junction kept 5 bases outside the gene matches. The CDR3 totals 16 residues. The CDR3 loop reads CASSYSKRESYNEQFF. CDR3 coding DNA: TGTGCCAGCAGTTACTCAAAGCGGGAGTCGTACAATGAGCAGTTCTTC.

The chain joins TRBV30 to TRBJ2-5, with TRBD2 matching 7 bases. The DNA end is a closer match to TRBJ2-7, so the J assignment may be wrong. The CDR3 extends over 14 amino acids. CDR1 is GTSNPN and CDR2 is SVGIG in the germline V gene (reference sequence). CDR3 sequence: CAWSMTLAAYEQYF. The CDR3 DNA sequence: TGTGCCTGGAGCATGACCCTAGCGGCCTACGAGCAGTACTTC.

The chain couples TRBV2 to TRBJ1-5; D may be TRBD1 (5 bases). The V and J ends lost 5 bases and 4 bases respectively, with 15 bases between them. The CDR3 length is 15 residues. Germline CDR1 SNHLY, CDR2 FYNNEI. CDR3 loop: CASSWGDSINQPQHF. DNA of the CDR3: TGTGCCAGCAGTTGGGGGGATTCTATAAATCAGCCCCAGCATTTT.

This clone is a singleton in its sample. This rearrangement joins TRBV10-3 to TRBJ2-2, with TRBD1 matching 7 bases. Germline assignment: CDR1 ENHRY and CDR2 SYGVKD. V shed 3 bases, J shed 6 bases, and the junction held 1 base outside the gene matches. CDR3 size: 13 residues. Here the CDR3 DNA reads TGTGCCATCAGTGACAGGGGGTCCGGGGAGCTGTTTTTT. Its protein is CAISDRGSGELFF.

This clone has more than one count but fewer than ten. V gene TRBV30 combines with J gene TRBJ2-4, with D possibly TRBD2 on 5 matching bases. Trimming took 3 bases from V and 0 from J, leaving 9 bases between them. The CDR3 contains 14 residues. Germline V gene sequence: CDR1 GTSNPN, CDR2 SVGIG (reference sequence). This CDR3 is CAWRKRIAKNIQYF. As DNA, the CDR3 is TGTGCCTGGAGGAAGCGGATAGCCAAAAACATTCAGTACTTC. The complete variable domain, with remaining parts taken from reference TRBV30 and TRBJ2-4, reads SQTIHQWPATLVQPVGSPLSLECTVEGTSNPNLYWYRQAAGRGLQLLFYSVGIGQISSEVPQNLSASRPQDRQFILSSKKLLLSDSGFYLCAWRKRIAKNIQYFGAGTRLSVL.

The V call is TRBV4-1, the J call TRBJ2-1; 13 nucleotides line up with TRBD2. Trimming at V came to 3 bases and at J to 7 bases, leaving 0 bases not matched to a gene. The length of the CDR3 is 14 residues. CDR1 MGHRA and CDR2 YSYEKL come from the germline V gene. CDR3 loop: CASSQGLAGNEQFF. Written as DNA, the CDR3 is TGCGCCAGCAGCCAGGGACTAGCGGGAAATGAGCAGTTCTTC.

The genes are TRBV30 and TRBJ2-1; 7 bases are shared with TRBD1. The V gene's germline CDR1 is GTSNPN and CDR2 SVGIG (reference sequence). V shed 2 bases and J 4 bases; nucleotides not matched to a gene: 2. This CDR3 has 13 residues. The CDR3 spells CAWSPGQYNEQFF. The CDR3 nucleotides read TGTGCCTGGAGTCCGGGACAGTACAATGAGCAGTTCTTC.

The gene calls are TRBV27 and TRBJ1-2; 7 nucleotides agree with TRBD1. The CDR3 is 17 residues long. V lost 7 bases, J lost 0 bases, and 14 bases stayed unmatched. Per the germline V gene, CDR1 is MNHEY and CDR2 is SMNVEV (reference sequence). The CDR3 protein is CASTRRTGLTSNYGYTF. For the CDR3, the DNA is TGTGCCAGCACAAGGAGGACAGGTCTCACCTCTAACTATGGCTACACCTTC.

This clone was seen a handful of times. Here the CDR3 DNA reads TGTGCCAGCAGTCCGACTAGTCTCCCAGATACGCAGTATTTT. Translated: CASSPTSLPDTQYF. The rearrangement uses TRBV6-5 and TRBJ2-3; a possible D gene is TRBD2 (6 bases). The germline V gene has CDR1 MNHEY and CDR2 SVGAGI. The CDR3 has 14 residues. V lost 5 bases, J lost 4 bases, and 13 bases lay in between.

The V and J genes are TRBV7-9 and TRBJ2-7; TRBD1 matches 7 bases. The junction had 11 bases not matched to a gene; V was cut back by 3 bases and J by 3 bases. The germline V gene encodes CDR1 SEHNR and CDR2 FQNEAQ (reference sequence). CDR3 length equals 16 residues. The CDR3 DNA reads TGTGCCAGCAGCTTCTTCGGGGACAGAGGGATCTACGAGCAGTACTTC. The encoded protein is CASSFFGDRGIYEQYF.

The V gene is TRBV6-1, the J gene TRBJ2-7; possibly TRBD1 for D (6 bases). Looked up from germline, CDR1 is MNHNS and CDR2 is SASEGT. The CDR3 covers 15 residues. The germline V and J ends were trimmed by 6 bases and 5 bases, with 20 bases remaining between them. The CDR3 sequence: CASSFQLGQGNEQYF. The CDR3 nucleotides read TGTGCCAGCAGCTTTCAACTGGGGCAGGGGAACGAGCAGTACTTC.

The rearrangement links TRBV5-1 to TRBJ2-2; no firm D call. Germline values: CDR1 SGHRS, CDR2 YFSETQ. This CDR3 contains 12 residues. Trimming removed 2 bases at V and 8 bases at J, with 7 bases between. CDR3 nucleotides: TGCGCCAGCAGCTTAACGAGGGGGGAGCTGTTTTTT. It translates to CASSLTRGELFF.

A few counts support this clone. The chain has TRBV19 and TRBJ2-6, with TRBD2 as a possible D gene (7 bases). V was clipped by 7 bases and J by 2 bases, with 12 bases between them. Germline lookup yields CDR1 LNHDA and CDR2 SQIVND (reference sequence). The CDR3 extends over 15 amino acids. CDR3 residues: CASTLGGPGANVLTF. The CDR3 DNA follows: TGTGCCAGTACCCTGGGGGGGCCTGGGGCCAACGTCCTGACTTTC.

J is TRBJ1-5 and V is TRBV6-6, with TRBD1 matching 7 bases. Per the germline V gene, CDR1 is MNHNY and CDR2 is SVGAGI (reference sequence). The CDR3 loop spans 14 amino acids. V shed 2 bases, J shed 4 bases, and the junction held 2 bases outside the gene matches. In nucleotides, the CDR3 is TGTGCCAGCAGTTACGCGGACAGGAATCAGCCCCAGCATTTT. Translation gives CASSYADRNQPQHF.